This entry describes one T cell receptor (beta chain). The ends lost 0 bases at V and 5 bases at J; junction bases unmatched: 10. CDR1 is LGHNA, CDR2 YNFKEQ, per germline. This CDR3 is 17 amino acids long. This record belongs to a study of blood T cell repertoires in COVID-19. Study summary: From the United States, Italy and Spain came samples of acute and convalescent COVID-19.

Original analysis: Amplification with reference gene primers provided the estimates of nucleated cell counts. The table came from immunoSEQ multiplex PCR; TCRdb's copy has only in-frame clones and leaves some out. V and J calls and clone size are those listed in that table; D and trimming were worked out from the DNA. Altogether over 100,000 clones are present, roughly three quarters being singletons, with the ten largest covering approximately 3.9%. The rearrangement joins TRBV4-2 to TRBJ1-3, with 7 bases matching TRBD1. Sequenced input: peripheral blood. The clonotype comes from a woman of 80 years or more with acute or convalescent COVID-19. The DNA of the CDR3 is TGTGCCAGCAGCCAAGACAGTATAGTACAGGGGAGAAACACCATATATTTT. Translation gives CASSQDSIVQGRNTIYF.